Each of the 2 T cell receptor beta chains below was sequenced from the same sample in a study of vaccination effects on CD4 cells after COVID-19. Sequencing in the ViraFEST assay came after antigen-specific CD4+ T cells had been expanded with viral peptide pools, which were used to stimulate PBMC. Culturing for around 10 days preceded CD4+ T cell isolation. None of these healthy vaccinees had been infected with SARS-CoV-2 before vaccination. No antigen has been identified for these receptors. Clones were sequenced by immunoSEQ multiplex PCR, and TCRdb holds only the in-frame ones, with some missing. In the table there are 78,000 or so clones, 60% to 85% of which are singletons. Sequenced here: CD4+ T cells from PBMCs cultured with SARS-CoV-2 spike peptides, sampled before COVID-19 vaccination. Receptor source: a human donor who received a COVID-19 vaccine.

This CDR3 reads CASSLRENQPQHF. DNA for the CDR3: TGTGCCAGCAGTTTGAGAGAGAATCAGCCCCAGCATTTT. V usage is TRBV27 and J usage is TRBJ1-5; D is unresolved. The V end was cut by 3 bases, the J end by 4 bases, with 7 bases between. The germline V gene has CDR1 MNHEY and CDR2 SMNVEV (reference sequence). The CDR3 spans 13 residues.

This chain joins TRBV29-1 and TRBJ1-3; 12 bases agree with TRBD1. J gave up 1 base and V 4 bases, and 11 bases lay outside the gene matches. Germline assignment: CDR1 SQVTM and CDR2 ANQGSEA. This CDR3 spans 18 amino acids. The DNA of the CDR3 is TGCAGCGTTGCCGGGGGGACAGGGGGCATAGTATCTGGAAACACCATATATTTT. This sequence encodes CSVAGGTGGIVSGNTIYF.